A selection of T cell receptor beta chains follows, all from one sample in a study of molecular identifiers for immune sequencing clone quantification. TCRdb re-derived calls from the PCR reads in MiXCR, one entry per CDR3 protein. The sample contains roughly 320,000 distinct CDR3 sequences, about a fifth of which appear only once. Sequenced sample: naive CD8+ T cells from blood, with Jurkat cell RNA spiked in. These receptors all stem from a human donor in good health. Some libraries in this study had Jurkat cell RNA spiked in. Each CDR3 is given with its conserved first and last residue. Fields, in order: clone size, D gene, V gene, J gene, CDR3 protein, CDR3 DNA. The D gene is left open where the match is weak. Size tells how often a clone was seen (once, few, many) or the class of an expanded clone, and some rows leave it out.

abundance: few; d_gene: .; v_gene: TRBV18; j_gene: TRBJ1-1; CDR3aa: CASSRLVEVGTEAFF; CDR3nt: TGTGCCAGCTCACGATTGGTGGAGGTAGGCACTGAAGCTTTCTTT
abundance: many; d_gene: .; v_gene: TRBV7-9; j_gene: TRBJ2-7; CDR3aa: CASSTGQSYEQYF; CDR3nt: TGTGCCAGCAGCACAGGACAGTCCTACGAGCAGTACTTC
abundance: few; d_gene: .; v_gene: TRBV27; j_gene: TRBJ2-2; CDR3aa: CASKAYRELTGELFF; CDR3nt: TGTGCCAGCAAAGCCTACAGGGAACTTACCGGGGAGCTGTTTTTT
abundance: few; d_gene: .; v_gene: TRBV10-3; j_gene: TRBJ2-3; CDR3aa: CAIRPSAGTDTQYF; CDR3nt: TGTGCCATCAGGCCTAGCGCCGGAACAGATACGCAGTATTTT
abundance: many; d_gene: .; v_gene: TRBV12-5; j_gene: TRBJ2-7; CDR3aa: CASGAPPGYEQYF; CDR3nt: TGTGCTAGTGGTGCCCCTCCGGGATACGAGCAGTACTTC
abundance: many; d_gene: TRBD2; v_gene: TRBV15; j_gene: TRBJ2-2; CDR3aa: CATSRDRASGRVGELFF; CDR3nt: TGTGCCACCAGCAGAGATCGGGCTAGCGGGAGGGTCGGGGAGCTGTTTTTT
abundance: many; d_gene: .; v_gene: TRBV5-4; j_gene: TRBJ1-2; CDR3aa: CASSHTATATNYGYTF; CDR3nt: TGTGCCAGCAGCCACACCGCGACAGCCACAAACTATGGCTACACCTTC
abundance: many; d_gene: TRBD2; v_gene: TRBV28; j_gene: TRBJ2-1; CDR3aa: CASSLFSGFSYNEQFF; CDR3nt: TGTGCCAGCAGTTTGTTTAGCGGGTTCTCCTACAATGAGCAGTTCTTC
abundance: few; d_gene: TRBD2; v_gene: TRBV27; j_gene: TRBJ2-2; CDR3aa: CASSLPRASGHTGELFF; CDR3nt: TGTGCCAGCAGTTTACCCAGGGCTAGCGGCCACACCGGGGAGCTGTTTTTT
abundance: many; d_gene: .; v_gene: TRBV27; j_gene: TRBJ2-5; CDR3aa: CASSLISQETQYF; CDR3nt: TGTGCCAGCAGTTTAATTAGCCAAGAGACCCAGTACTTC
abundance: many; d_gene: .; v_gene: TRBV7-9; j_gene: TRBJ2-2; CDR3aa: CASSLGSSGELFF; CDR3nt: TGTGCCAGCAGCTTAGGGAGCTCCGGGGAGCTGTTTTTT
abundance: many; d_gene: TRBD1; v_gene: TRBV29-1; j_gene: TRBJ2-3; CDR3aa: CSVEEGDRGITDTQYF; CDR3nt: TGCAGCGTTGAAGAGGGGGACAGGGGGATCACAGATACGCAGTATTTT
abundance: .; d_gene: .; v_gene: TRBV6-6; j_gene: TRBJ2-3; CDR3aa: CASSYAVGRGAGDAQYF; CDR3nt: TGTGCCAGCAGTTACGCCGTTGGCAGGGGGGCGGGTGATGCGCAGTATTTT